The sequence of this TCR beta chain was determined in a study of OX40 agonist ivuxolimab in advanced cancers. For the study in its entirety: Ivuxolimab, which targeted the costimulatory receptor OX40 (CD134), was an agonistic, fully human IgG2 monoclonal antibody. Intravenous ivuxolimab was administered to patients every 2 weeks at six dose levels: 0.01, 0.1, 0.3, 1.5, 3 and 10 mg/kg. Among the roughly 54 dose-escalation patients, about 20 had hepatocellular carcinoma, roughly 15 melanoma, 9 renal cell carcinoma and 9 head and neck cancer. In the dose-escalation cohort, roughly four fifths of patients were male, and the mean age was approximately 60 years, with a range of 23 to 79. Prior anti-PD-1, anti-PD-L1 or anti-CTLA-4 therapy was permitted, and 30% to 50% of dose-escalation patients had received checkpoint inhibitors. Partial responses occurred in three dose-escalation patients, of whom one had hepatocellular carcinoma and two had cutaneous melanoma. The purpose of peripheral TCRbeta sequencing was to test whether ivuxolimab changed TCR sequence diversity and led to clonal T-cell expansion. The paper describes the monotherapy dose-escalation part (N = 52 patients) of the phase I trial of ivuxolimab. General findings and caveats noted by the study authors: Low levels of normalized T-cell clonal expansion were also seen in some nonresponding patients. In the 0.1-3.0 mg/kg groups, partial responders were among the patients with the lowest normalized peripheral clonal expansion, particularly in CD8+ T cells. The antigen specificity of the clonally expanded peripheral T cells was not determined. At doses from 0.1 to 3.0 mg/kg, clonal expansion was seen in both CD4+ and CD8+ blood T cells between baseline and week 6. After ivuxolimab, expanded clones were on average more numerous among CD8+ T cells than among CD4+ T cells.

The trial excluded patients who had a history of autoimmune disease or who were on systemic immunosuppression. Peripheral blood for TCR sequencing was collected from all dose cohorts at baseline, on cycle 4 day 1, and on cycle 7 day 1. The samples were taken from a phase I, first-in-human, multicenter, open-label dose-escalation trial of ivuxolimab. Adults with locally advanced or metastatic melanoma, renal cell carcinoma, hepatocellular carcinoma or head and neck squamous cell carcinoma were enrolled in the trial. Before TCR sequencing, CD4+ and CD8+ T cells were separately sorted from peripheral blood. Genomic DNA was isolated from the sorted cells so that the TCRbeta CDR3 region could be sequenced. The immunoSEQ Assay was used for sequencing of TCRbeta CDR3 regions. This is the immuneACCESS table as TCRdb keeps it, with only in-frame sequences that have V and J called. A part of the clones is gone; compared with another copy, unresolved V genes explain less than half, and the rest is unexplained. Here the sample has 44,000 or so clones; just over 90% occur a single time. The top ten hold about a fifth of the sample.

This clone was detected a few times. Its antigen is unknown. One end of the junction varies from germline; a read error may be responsible. Per the germline V gene, SGHAT is the CDR1 and FQNNGV is the CDR2. From the cysteine through the phenylalanine, the CDR3 covers 10 amino acids. CDR3 DNA is the only sequence kept; it has 30 bases, read in frame from the first base. The TCR comes from an adult with an advanced solid tumor such as melanoma, head and neck, liver or kidney cancer. The chain couples TRBV11-2 to TRBJ2-3, with the D gene not clear enough to name. The source was CD4+ or CD8+ T cells sorted from blood, collected in a trial of the OX40 agonist ivuxolimab. The encoded CDR3 is CASSLDTQYF. The DNA is TGTGCCAGCAGCCTAGATACGCAGTATTTT.